Following are 14 T cell receptor beta chains from one sample sequenced in a study of regulatory T cells in long-lasting Graves disease. TCR beta libraries were built with iRepertoire HTBI primers and Arm-PCR of CDR3 regions. MiXCR, run by TCRdb on the multiplex PCR reads, gives a single entry per CDR3 protein. The sample lists a few hundred thousand distinct CDR3 sequences, over 9.5% occurring once. Described time point: newly diagnosed GD, antithyroid drugs for less than 3 months. The authors made the TCR library using RNA they extracted from PBMCs. The same sample was also studied in work on T cells in Graves' hyperthyroidism and ophthalmopathy.

The input for sequencing was peripheral blood mononuclear cells (PBMCs), taken at new diagnosis, from a patient treated with antithyroid drugs. The receptor set was obtained from a woman under 30 with Graves disease.

This clonotype was seen at least ten times. V gene TRBV6-1 combines with J gene TRBJ2-1; 9 nucleotides line up with TRBD2. V shed 5 bases, J shed 9 bases, and the junction held 8 bases outside the gene matches. Germline-derived CDR1 and CDR2 are MNHNS and SASEGT. There are 14 residues in the CDR3. Written as DNA, the CDR3 is TGTGCCAGCAGTCAGGGCGGGGGGGCCATTGAGCAGTTCTTC. It specifies CASSQGGGAIEQFF.

The J gene is TRBJ2-1, the V gene TRBV9; a possible D gene is TRBD1 (6 bases). CDR1 and CDR2 from the germline V gene are SGDLS and YYNGEE. The CDR3 loop spans 15 amino acids. The germline V and J ends were trimmed by 4 bases and 2 bases, with 13 bases remaining between them. The DNA for the CDR3 is TGTGCCAGCAGCCGCCCAGGGGCCCCCTACAATGAGCAGTTCTTC. Amino acids: CASSRPGAPYNEQFF. Complete variable domain (other parts from reference TRBV9 and TRBJ2-1): DSGVTQTPKHLITATGQRVTLRCSPRSGDLSVYWYQQSLDQGLQFLIQYYNGEERAKGNILERFSAQQFPDLHSELNLSSLELGDSALYFCASSRPGAPYNEQFFGPGTRLTVL.

About this clonotype: A read error may account for a junction end that differs from germline. This chain uses TRBV10-3 with TRBJ2-2; tentative D call: TRBD2 (6 bases). The CDR3 is made up of 15 amino acids. Looked up from germline, CDR1 is ENHRY and CDR2 is SYGVKD. CDR3 amino acids: CAISEKVWETGGLFF. The CDR3 DNA is TGTGCCATCAGTGAAAAGGTCTGGGAAACCGGGGGGCTGTTTTTT.

This clonotype appeared a few times. The chain is built from TRBV7-9 and TRBJ1-2; the D gene is possibly TRBD1 (5 bases). Germline CDR1 and CDR2: SEHNR and FQNEAQ (reference sequence). This CDR3 region has 19 residues. V was shortened by 7 bases and J by 4 bases, with 31 bases between the two germline ends. DNA for the CDR3: TGTGCCAGCACCCCCCCGGGACCCCGGCAGAGAGTATCCTCCTATGGCTACACCTTC. It encodes CASTPPGPRQRVSSYGYTF.

With respect to this clonotype: Germline and junction disagree at one end, which may indicate a read error. The rearrangement joins TRBV29-1 to TRBJ2-7, with D perhaps matching TRBD1 or TRBD2 (5 bases each). The V gene's germline CDR1 is SQVTM and CDR2 ANQGSEA. CDR3 size: 14 residues. This CDR3 reads CSVKGTESSYEQHF. CDR3 DNA sequence: TGCAGCGTGAAAGGGACGGAGAGCTCCTACGAGCAGCACTTC.

The table lists this clonotype with many counts. The chain recombines TRBV30 with TRBJ1-2, with D perhaps TRBD1 (5 bases). Trimming stripped 0 bases from V and 13 bases from J, with 15 bases between. CDR3 size: 12 residues. CDR1 and CDR2 (germline): GTSNPN, SVGIG (reference sequence). The CDR3 here is CAWSVNRPPTTF. For the CDR3, the DNA is TGTGCCTGGAGTGTCAACAGGCCACCCACCACCTTC.

This clonotype was seen at least ten times. The chain recombines TRBV28 with TRBJ2-7, with TRBD2 matching 14 bases. The germline gives CDR1 MDHEN, CDR2 SYDVKM. The CDR3 has 18 amino acids. The V segment lost 0 bases and the J segment 0 bases; nucleotides outside the gene matches: 4. CDR3 sequence (DNA): TGTGCCAGCAGTTTATGGGGACTAGCGGGAGCCTCCTCCTACGAGCAGTACTTC. Translation gives CASSLWGLAGASSYEQYF.

This clonotype was seen repeatedly, ten times or more. This chain links TRBV7-9 with TRBJ1-2; 7 bases line up with TRBD1. The ends lost 3 bases at V and 5 bases at J; junction bases unmatched: 3. Per the germline V gene, CDR1 is SEHNR and CDR2 is FQNEAQ (reference sequence). The CDR3 has 13 amino acids. CDR3 nucleotide sequence: TGTGCCAGCAGCTTTGGGACAGCATATGGCTACACCTTC. Its translation is CASSFGTAYGYTF.

This clonotype was counted ten times or more. CDR3 amino acids: CASSLQGGVKVAKNIQYF. CDR3 DNA: TGTGCCAGCAGTCTACAGGGTGGAGTGAAGGTAGCCAAAAACATTCAGTACTTC. The genes are TRBV12-3 or TRBV12-4 and TRBJ2-4; weak D call: TRBD1 (6 bases). Trimming pared 5 bases from V and 0 bases from J, leaving 20 bases between. The CDR3 length is 18 residues.

Details on this clonotype: The junction does not match germline at one end; this may be a read error. This rearrangement joins TRBV4-1 to TRBJ2-2, with 11 nucleotides matching TRBD2. This CDR3 has 18 residues. CDR1 is MGHRA, CDR2 YSYEKL, per germline. The CDR3 here is CASRQTPGLAEGTGELFF. CDR3 DNA: TGCGCCAGCCGCCAAACACCGGGACTAGCGGAGGGCACCGGGGAGCTGTTTTTT.

This clonotype occurred many times. The rearrangement joins TRBV6-5 to TRBJ1-1; no firm D call. The CDR3 is 14 amino acids. Germline values: CDR1 MNHEY, CDR2 SVGAGI. The V end was cut by 0 bases, the J end by 0 bases, with 5 bases between. CDR3: CASSYSNVNTEAFF. CDR3 DNA: TGTGCCAGCAGTTACTCGAACGTGAACACTGAAGCTTTCTTT.

On this clonotype: With a much larger clone just one base away, this may be a read error. This rearrangement joins TRBV20-1 to TRBJ2-7; D is unresolved. The CDR3 sequence is 14 residues long. V was pared by 0 bases and J by 1 base, with 10 bases between. Germline V CDR1 and CDR2: DFQATT, SNEGSKA (reference sequence). The CDR3 DNA reads TGCAGTGCTAGAGAGGGAATTCATTCCTACGAGCAGTACTTC. Translated, it gives CSAREGIHSYEQYF.

The chain employs TRBV13 and TRBJ2-6; possibly TRBD1 for D (5 bases). Germline V lookup: CDR1 PRHDT, CDR2 FYEKMQ (reference sequence). Trimming cost V 5 bases and J 0 bases, with 14 bases left between them. CDR3 length: 17 amino acids. The CDR3 sequence: CASSPGPVSSGANVLTF. The CDR3 bases are TGTGCCAGCAGCCCAGGGCCAGTATCCTCTGGGGCCAACGTCCTGACTTTC.

This chain uses TRBV20-1 with TRBJ2-1; 8 bases map to TRBD2. The V segment lost 1 base and the J segment 0 bases; nucleotides outside the gene matches: 2. This CDR3 spans 15 amino acids. Germline V CDR1 and CDR2: DFQATT, SNEGSKA (reference sequence). In nucleotides, the CDR3 is TGCAGTGCTAGAGCGGGACTAGACTCCTACAATGAGCAGTTCTTC. Protein product: CSARAGLDSYNEQFF.